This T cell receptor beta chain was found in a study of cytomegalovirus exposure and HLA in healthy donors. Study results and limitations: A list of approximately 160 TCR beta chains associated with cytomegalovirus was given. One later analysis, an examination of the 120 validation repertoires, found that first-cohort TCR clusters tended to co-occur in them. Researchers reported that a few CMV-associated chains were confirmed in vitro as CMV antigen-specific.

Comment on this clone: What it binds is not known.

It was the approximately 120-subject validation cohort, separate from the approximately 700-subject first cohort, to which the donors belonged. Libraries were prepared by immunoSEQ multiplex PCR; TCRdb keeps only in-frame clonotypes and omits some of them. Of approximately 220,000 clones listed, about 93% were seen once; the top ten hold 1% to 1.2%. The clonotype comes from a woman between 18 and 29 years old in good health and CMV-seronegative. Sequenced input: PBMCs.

The CDR3 nucleotides read TGTGCCAGCAGTGAGTTGACAGGGATCGTTTCACCCCTCCACTTT. It yields the protein CASSELTGIVSPLHF. The rearrangement uses TRBV6-1 and TRBJ1-6; 7 bases are shared with TRBD1. The CDR3 runs to 15 residues. Losses at the gene ends were 3 bases for V and 9 bases for J; bases not matched to a gene: 8. Germline lookup yields CDR1 MNHNS and CDR2 SASEGT.